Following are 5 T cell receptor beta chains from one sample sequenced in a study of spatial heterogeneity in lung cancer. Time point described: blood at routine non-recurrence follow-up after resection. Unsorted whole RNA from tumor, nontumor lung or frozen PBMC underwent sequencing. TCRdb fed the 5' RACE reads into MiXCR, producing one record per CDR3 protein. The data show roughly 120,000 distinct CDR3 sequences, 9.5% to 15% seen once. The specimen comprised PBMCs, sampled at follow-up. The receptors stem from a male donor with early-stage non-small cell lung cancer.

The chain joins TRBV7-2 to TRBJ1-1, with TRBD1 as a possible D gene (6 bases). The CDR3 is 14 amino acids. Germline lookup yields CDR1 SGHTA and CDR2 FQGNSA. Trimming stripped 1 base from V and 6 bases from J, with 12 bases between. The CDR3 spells CASSLGVRTAEAFF. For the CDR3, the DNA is TGTGCCAGCAGCTTAGGCGTACGGACAGCTGAAGCTTTCTTT.

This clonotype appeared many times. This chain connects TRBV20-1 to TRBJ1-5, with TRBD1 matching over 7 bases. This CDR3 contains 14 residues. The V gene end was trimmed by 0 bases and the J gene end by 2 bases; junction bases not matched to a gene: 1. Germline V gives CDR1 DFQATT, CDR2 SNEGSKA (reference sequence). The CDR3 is CSARDTGGNQPQHF. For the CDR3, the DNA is TGCAGTGCTAGAGATACAGGGGGCAATCAGCCCCAGCATTTT.

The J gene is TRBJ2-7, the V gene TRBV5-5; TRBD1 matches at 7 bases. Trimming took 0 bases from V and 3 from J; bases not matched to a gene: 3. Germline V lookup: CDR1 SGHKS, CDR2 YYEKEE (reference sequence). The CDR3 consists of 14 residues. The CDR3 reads CASSLGAGGYEQYF. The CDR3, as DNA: TGTGCCAGCAGCTTGGGGGCAGGGGGCTACGAGCAGTACTTC.

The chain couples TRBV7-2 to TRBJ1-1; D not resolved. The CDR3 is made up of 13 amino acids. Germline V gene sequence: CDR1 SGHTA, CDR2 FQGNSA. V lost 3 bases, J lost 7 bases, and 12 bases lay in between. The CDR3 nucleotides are TGTGCCAGCAGCTTCAACCGGGAAAGTGAAGCTTTCTTT. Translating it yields CASSFNRESEAFF.

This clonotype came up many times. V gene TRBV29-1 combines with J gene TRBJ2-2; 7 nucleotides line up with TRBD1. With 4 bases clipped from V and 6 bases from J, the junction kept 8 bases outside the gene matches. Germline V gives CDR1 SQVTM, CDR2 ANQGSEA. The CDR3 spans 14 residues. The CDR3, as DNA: TGCAGCGTTGGACAGGGCGGGTATTCCGGGGAGCTGTTTTTT. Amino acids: CSVGQGGYSGELFF.